This T cell receptor (beta chain) was found in a study of CD8 T cells in Susac syndrome. The CDR3 extends over 11 amino acids. V lost 0 bases and J lost 8, with 5 bases in between. The V gene's germline CDR1 is SGDLS and CDR2 YYNGEE. Reverse transcription of about 0.45 to 1 ug RNA was carried out with random hexamers. A single record per CDR3 protein comes from TCRdb applying MiXCR to the immunoSEQ multiplex PCR reads. The table has over 70,000 distinct CDR3 sequences, approximately 96% seen once; the top ten hold 0.55% to 0.75%. The rearrangement uses TRBV9 and TRBJ1-2; D call uncertain. The receptor was derived from a human donor with Susac syndrome. The sample taken for sequencing was CD8+ T cells from PBMCs. CDR3 sequence: CASSVDYGYTF. DNA of the CDR3: TGTGCCAGCAGCGTAGATTACGGCTACACCTTC.